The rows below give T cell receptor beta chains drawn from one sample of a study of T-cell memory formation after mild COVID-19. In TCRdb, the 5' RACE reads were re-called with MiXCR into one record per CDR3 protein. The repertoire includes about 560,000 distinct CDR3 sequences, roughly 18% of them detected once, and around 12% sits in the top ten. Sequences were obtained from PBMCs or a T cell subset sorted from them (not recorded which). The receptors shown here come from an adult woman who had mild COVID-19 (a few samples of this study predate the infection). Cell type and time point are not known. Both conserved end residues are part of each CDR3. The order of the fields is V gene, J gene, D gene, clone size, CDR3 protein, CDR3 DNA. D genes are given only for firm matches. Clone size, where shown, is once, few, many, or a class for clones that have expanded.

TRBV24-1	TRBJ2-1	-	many	CATSDGIRGFAEQFF	TGTGCCACCAGTGATGGGATTCGAGGATTCGCTGAGCAGTTCTTC
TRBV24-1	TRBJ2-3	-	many	CATSAPNREYTDTQYF	TGTGCCACCAGCGCGCCGAACAGGGAATACACAGATACGCAGTATTTT
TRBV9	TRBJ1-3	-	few	CASSVEGTGSNTIYF	TGTGCCAGCAGCGTAGAAGGTACAGGGTCGAACACCATATATTTT
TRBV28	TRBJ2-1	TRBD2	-	CASSSPGGGDNEQFF	TGTGCCAGCAGTTCTCCGGGCGGGGGGGACAATGAGCAGTTCTTC
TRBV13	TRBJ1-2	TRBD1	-	CASSLWQGATEGYTF	TGTGCCAGCAGCTTATGGCAGGGGGCAACGGAAGGCTACACCTTC
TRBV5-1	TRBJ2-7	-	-	CASSQLLSSYEQYF	TGCGCCAGCAGCCAACTCCTAAGCTCCTACGAGCAGTACTTC
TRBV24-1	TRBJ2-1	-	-	CATSGTLRNEQFF	TGTGCCACCAGTGGGACGCTAAGGAATGAGCAGTTCTTC
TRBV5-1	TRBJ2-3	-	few	CASSLREDTQYF	TGCGCCAGCAGCCTCAGGGAGGATACGCAGTATTTT
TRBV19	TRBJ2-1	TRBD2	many	CASNRVSSGRNNEQFF	TGTGCCAGTAATAGGGTCTCTAGCGGGAGAAACAATGAGCAGTTCTTC
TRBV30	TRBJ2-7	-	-	CAWTSPYEQYF	TGTGCCTGGACTTCCCCCTACGAGCAGTACTTC
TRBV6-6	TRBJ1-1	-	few	CASSYGQAASAFF	TGTGCCAGCAGTTACGGGCAGGCCGCTTCGGCTTTCTTT
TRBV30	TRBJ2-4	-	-	CALDLAKNIQYF	TGTGCCTTGGACCTAGCCAAAAACATTCAGTACTTC
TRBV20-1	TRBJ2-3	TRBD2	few	CSATGTSGPPDTQYF	TGCAGTGCAACCGGGACTAGCGGGCCCCCAGATACGCAGTATTTT
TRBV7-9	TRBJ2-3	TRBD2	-	CASSLYMGRGTDTQYF	TGTGCCAGCAGCTTATATATGGGGAGGGGCACAGATACGCAGTATTTT
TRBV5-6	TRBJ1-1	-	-	CASSYSQSNTEAFF	TGTGCCAGCAGCTACAGCCAATCGAACACTGAAGCTTTCTTT
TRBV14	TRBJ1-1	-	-	CASSQFPGGTEAFF	TGTGCCAGCAGCCAATTCCCGGGGGGCACTGAAGCTTTCTTT
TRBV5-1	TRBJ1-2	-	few	CASSLDSGGYTF	TGCGCCAGCAGCTTGGACTCAGGAGGCTACACCTTC
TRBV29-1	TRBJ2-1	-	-	CSVVPYNEQFF	TGCAGCGTTGTTCCCTACAATGAGCAGTTCTTC
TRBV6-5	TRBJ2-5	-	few	CASSYGSRGETQYF	TGTGCCAGCAGTTACGGTTCCCGGGGGGAGACCCAGTACTTC
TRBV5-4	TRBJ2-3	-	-	CASSSPLAPRGATDTQYF	TGTGCCAGCAGTTCGCCTCTAGCCCCCCGGGGGGCCACAGATACGCAGTATTTT
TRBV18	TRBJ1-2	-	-	CASSPGRGGNYGYTF	TGTGCCAGCTCACCAGGCCGGGGTGGGAACTATGGCTACACCTTC
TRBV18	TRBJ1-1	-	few	CASSPPGEAFF	TGTGCCAGCTCACCACCCGGAGAAGCTTTCTTT
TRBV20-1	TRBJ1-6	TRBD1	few	CSARRGQSVNSPLHF	TGCAGTGCTAGAAGGGGACAGAGCGTCAATTCACCCCTCCACTTT
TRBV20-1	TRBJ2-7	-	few	CSANEQYF	TGCAGTGCTAACGAGCAGTACTTC
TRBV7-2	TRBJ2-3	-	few	CASSFRLDTQYF	TGTGCCAGCAGCTTCCGACTAGATACGCAGTATTTT
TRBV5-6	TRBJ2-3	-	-	CASSLVPGAGDTQYF	TGTGCCAGCAGCTTGGTGCCGGGGGCTGGAGATACGCAGTATTTT
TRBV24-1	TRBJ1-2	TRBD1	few	CATSDRQGFYGYTF	TGTGCCACCAGTGATCGACAGGGCTTCTATGGCTACACCTTC
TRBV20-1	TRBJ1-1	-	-	CSAPGVGAFF	TGCAGTGCTCCGGGGGTCGGAGCTTTCTTT
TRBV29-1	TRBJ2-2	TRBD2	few	CSALTSATNTGELFF	TGCAGCGCCTTGACTAGCGCTACGAACACCGGGGAGCTGTTTTTT
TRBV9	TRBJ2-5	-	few	CASSPRGGRMETQYF	TGTGCCAGCAGCCCCAGGGGAGGGCGTATGGAGACCCAGTACTTC
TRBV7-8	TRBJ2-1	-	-	CASSLNIEAGSRTYNEQFF	TGTGCCAGCAGCTTAAATATTGAGGCCGGGTCTCGGACCTACAATGAGCAGTTCTTC
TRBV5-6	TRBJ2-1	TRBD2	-	CASSIGLAGGQAYNEQFF	TGTGCCAGTAGTATTGGACTAGCGGGGGGGCAGGCGTACAATGAGCAGTTCTTC
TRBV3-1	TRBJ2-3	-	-	CASSQATVYTQYF	TGTGCCAGCAGCCAAGCGACGGTCTATACGCAGTATTTT
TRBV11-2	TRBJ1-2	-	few	CASSPDTGYTF	TGTGCCAGCAGCCCCGACACCGGCTACACCTTC
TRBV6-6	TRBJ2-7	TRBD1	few	CASSYALGQGTYEQYF	TGTGCCAGCAGTTATGCCCTCGGACAGGGAACCTACGAGCAGTACTTC
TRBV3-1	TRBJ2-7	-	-	CASSRDGGQYF	TGTGCCAGCAGCCGCGATGGGGGGCAGTACTTC
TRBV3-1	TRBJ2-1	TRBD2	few	CASSQDTGLAGGLNNEQFF	TGTGCCAGCAGCCAAGACACCGGACTAGCGGGAGGGCTCAACAATGAGCAGTTCTTC
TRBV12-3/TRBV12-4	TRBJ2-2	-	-	CASSYPYEVTGELFF	TGTGCCAGCAGTTACCCTTACGAGGTCACCGGGGAGCTGTTTTTT
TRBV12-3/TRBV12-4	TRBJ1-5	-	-	CASSLFVSGDQPQHF	TGTGCCAGCAGTTTATTTGTCAGTGGGGACCAGCCCCAGCATTTT
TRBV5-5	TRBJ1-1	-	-	CASSLMWAWVMNTEAFF	TGTGCCAGCAGCTTGATGTGGGCGTGGGTCATGAACACTGAAGCTTTCTTT
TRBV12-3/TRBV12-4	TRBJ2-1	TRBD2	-	CASSSRGGYNEQFF	TGTGCCAGCAGCTCACGGGGGGGCTACAATGAGCAGTTCTTC
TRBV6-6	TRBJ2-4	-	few	CASSSDHTIWAKNIQYF	TGTGCCAGCAGTTCGGACCACACCATTTGGGCCAAAAACATTCAGTACTTC
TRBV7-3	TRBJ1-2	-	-	CASSPEESANYGYTF	TGTGCCAGCAGCCCGGAGGAGTCTGCTAACTATGGCTACACCTTC
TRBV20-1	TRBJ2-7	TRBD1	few	CSAPRGQTYEQYF	TGCAGTGCTCCAAGGGGGCAGACCTACGAGCAGTACTTC
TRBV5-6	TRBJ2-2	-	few	CASSRDASNTGELFF	TGTGCCAGCAGCCGGGACGCTTCGAACACCGGGGAGCTGTTTTTT